These T cell receptor beta chains were read from a single sample in a study of blood T cell repertoires in COVID-19. Data came from immunoSEQ multiplex PCR; TCRdb stores just in-frame clones and leaves some out. Among 100,000 to 130,000 clones listed, 75% to 95% were seen once. The sample taken for sequencing was peripheral blood. The receptors were sampled from a woman aged 30 to 39 with acute or convalescent COVID-19. Each CDR3 is given with its conserved first and last residue. Each record gives: D gene, clone size, V gene, J gene, CDR3 protein, CDR3 DNA. The D gene is left open where the match is weak. Not all rows give a size; the values are once, few, many and, for expanded clones, a class.

>TRBD1|NA|TRBV6-5|TRBJ2-1
CASTGGTGVNEQFF
TGTGCCAGCACGGGGGGGACAGGGGTCAATGAGCAGTTCTTC
>NA|NA|TRBV2|TRBJ1-1
CASTGGQRMNTEAFF
TGTGCCAGCACCGGAGGACAGAGAATGAACACTGAAGCTTTCTTT
>TRBD2|NA|TRBV7-2|TRBJ2-7
CASSLANLAGGYEQYF
TGTGCCAGCAGCTTAGCGAACTTAGCGGGAGGATACGAGCAGTACTTC
>NA|NA|TRBV3-1/TRBV3-2|TRBJ2-7
CATRTRGTNEQYF
TGTGCCACAAGGACAAGGGGAACAAACGAGCAGTACTTC
>TRBD1|NA|TRBV28|TRBJ1-4
CASRRPGQINEKLFF
TGTGCCAGCAGAAGACCGGGACAGATTAATGAAAAACTGTTTTTT
>NA|NA|TRBV6-2/TRBV6-3|TRBJ2-7
CASSTTFGSYEQYF
TGTGCCAGCAGTACCACCTTCGGCTCCTACGAGCAGTACTTC
>NA|NA|TRBV6-5|TRBJ2-2
CASRRDRGTGELFF
TGTGCCAGTAGACGGGATCGGGGCACCGGGGAGCTGTTTTTT
>NA|NA|TRBV5-1|TRBJ2-3
CASSLLVDSRGTDTQYF
TGCGCCAGCAGCTTGTTAGTCGATTCGCGGGGCACAGATACGCAGTATTTT
>NA|NA|TRBV27|TRBJ1-5
CASSPVSSNQPQHF
TGTGCCAGCAGTCCTGTTTCTAGCAATCAGCCCCAGCATTTT
>NA|once|TRBV24-1|TRBJ1-5
CATSDFQGNQPQHF
TGTGCCACCAGTGATTTCCAGGGGAATCAGCCCCAGCATTTT
>NA|NA|TRBV5-1|TRBJ2-3
CASRQQTGSADTQYF
TGCGCCAGCAGGCAACAAACAGGCAGCGCAGATACGCAGTATTTT
>TRBD1|NA|TRBV7-9|TRBJ1-6
CASSLLQGANSPLHF
TGTGCCAGCAGCTTACTTCAGGGGGCAAATTCACCCCTCCACTTT
>NA|NA|TRBV28|TRBJ2-5
CASRPPSVGAETQYF
TGTGCCAGCAGGCCCCCTAGCGTTGGGGCGGAGACCCAGTACTTC
>NA|NA|TRBV2|TRBJ1-1
CASSEWLSVNTEAFF
TGTGCCAGCAGTGAATGGCTGTCCGTGAACACTGAAGCTTTCTTT
>TRBD1|NA|TRBV24-1|TRBJ1-5
CATSRGQGGNQPQHF
TGTGCCACCAGTAGAGGACAGGGGGGGAATCAGCCCCAGCATTTT
>NA|NA|TRBV11-2|TRBJ2-7
CASSLPGSYEQYF
TGTGCCAGCAGCTTACCGGGAAGCTACGAGCAGTACTTC
>TRBD1|NA|TRBV7-2|TRBJ2-5
CASSFPTGGRETQYF
TGTGCCAGCAGTTTCCCAACAGGGGGCCGCGAGACCCAGTACTTC
>NA|NA|TRBV11-2|TRBJ2-2
CASSLGYTNTGELFF
TGTGCCAGCAGCTTAGGCTATACGAACACCGGGGAGCTGTTTTTT
>TRBD1|NA|TRBV11-3|TRBJ2-7
CASSPGQGSEQYF
TGTGCCAGCAGCCCGGGACAGGGTAGCGAGCAGTACTTC
>TRBD2|NA|TRBV5-4|TRBJ2-2
CASNLAGGPLTGELFF
TGTGCCAGCAACCTAGCGGGAGGGCCCCTCACCGGGGAGCTGTTTTTT
>TRBD1|NA|TRBV7-2|TRBJ1-2
CASSSYSGQGAGGYTF
TGTGCCAGCAGCTCCTACTCGGGACAGGGGGCGGGAGGCTACACCTTC
>TRBD2|NA|TRBV5-6|TRBJ2-7
CASNLRGGSYEQYF
TGTGCCAGCAACCTTCGGGGGGGCTCCTACGAGCAGTACTTC
>NA|NA|TRBV5-1|TRBJ1-2
CASSLAATSYGYTF
TGCGCCAGCAGCTTGGCGGCGACATCCTATGGCTACACCTTC
>NA|NA|TRBV7-8|TRBJ2-7
CASSLALSGYGYEQYF
TGTGCCAGCAGCTTAGCACTTAGCGGTTATGGCTACGAGCAGTACTTC
>NA|NA|TRBV30|TRBJ1-3
CAWSVDRTIYF
TGTGCCTGGAGTGTAGACAGAACCATATATTTT
>TRBD2|NA|TRBV10-3|TRBJ2-7
CAISGASGKNYEQYF
TGTGCCATCAGTGGGGCTAGCGGGAAAAACTACGAGCAGTACTTC
>TRBD1|NA|TRBV5-6|TRBJ1-6
CASSTTGSSYNSPLHF
TGTGCCAGCAGCACGACAGGGAGCTCCTATAATTCACCCCTCCACTTT
>NA|NA|TRBV28|TRBJ2-6
CASSLGQSGANVLTF
TGTGCCAGCAGTTTAGGGCAGTCCGGGGCCAACGTCCTGACTTTC
>NA|NA|TRBV11-3|TRBJ1-2
CASSPAGDYGYTF
TGTGCCAGCAGCCCCGCGGGGGACTATGGCTACACCTTC
>TRBD2|NA|TRBV7-8|TRBJ2-3
CASSISSGGTESTDTQYF
TGTGCCAGCAGCATTTCTAGCGGGGGGACCGAGAGCACAGATACGCAGTATTTT